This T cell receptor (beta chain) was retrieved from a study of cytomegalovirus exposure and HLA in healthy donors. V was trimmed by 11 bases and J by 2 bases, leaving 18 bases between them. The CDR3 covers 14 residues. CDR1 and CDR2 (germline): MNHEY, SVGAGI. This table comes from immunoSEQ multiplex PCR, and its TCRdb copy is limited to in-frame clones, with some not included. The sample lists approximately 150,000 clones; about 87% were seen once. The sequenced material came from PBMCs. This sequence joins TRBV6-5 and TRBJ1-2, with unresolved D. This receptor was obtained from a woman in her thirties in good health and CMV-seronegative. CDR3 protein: CAAGWSPRNYGYTF. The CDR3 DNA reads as TGTGCCGCCGGTTGGAGCCCTCGAAACTATGGCTACACCTTC.